The T cell receptor (beta chain) described here comes from a study of blood T cell repertoires in COVID-19 (dated by TCRdb to between 2020 and 2021). As for the study more broadly: Collaborator samples came from the United States, Italy and Spain and covered acute and convalescent phases of COVID-19. The material from the prospective study consisted of cDNA or gDNA derived from T cells, B-cell-depleted T cells, or PBMCs. The dataset comprised deeply sampled blood TCRbeta repertoires from subjects exposed to, actively infected with, or recovered from COVID-19. The repertoires were released in a freely available public database intended as a resource for research on the immune response to SARS-CoV-2. The samples were drawn from the first 160 participants of the ongoing ImmuneRACE study and from 1,200 or so subjects provided by 6 global collaborators. Sample metadata almost always included a de-identified subject ID, COVID-19 status, age in years and sex. Where available, HLA class I and class II types were obtained from metadata supplied by the sample provider rather than from assay-based typing. The paper as a whole reports these results and caveats: The quantity of clinical and demographic metadata differed by source and by participant and was supplied without curation.

TCRbeta CDR3 regions were amplified from genomic DNA using the immunoSEQ Assay, a bias-controlled multiplex PCR. The paper's processing steps were these. The number of nucleated cells in each sample was estimated from the amplification of reference gene primers within the assay. Sequence reads were collapsed and filtered to measure the absolute abundance of every unique TCRbeta CDR3 rearrangement. For each sample, productive Simpson clonality was calculated by taking the square root of Simpson's diversity index across productive rearrangements. The table comes from immuneACCESS by way of TCRdb, which keeps in-frame sequences with V and J called. Part of the clones is missing from these tables; in studies checked, under half for an unresolved V gene and the rest for unknown reasons. The V and J calls and clone size were taken over from that table, and D and trimming were inferred from the DNA. Within this sample are about 270,000 clones, with approximately 85% of them counted one time only. The ten largest make up approximately 9.1% of the sample.

On this clone itself: Its antigen is unknown. Per-nucleotide qualities are absent, and no much larger clonotype sits a single base away.

After removal of 3 bases from V and 2 bases from J, the junction retains 18 bases not matched to a gene. CDR1 and CDR2, per the germline V gene (reference sequence), are SGHNT and YYREEE. The CDR3 starts with the cysteine, ends with the phenylalanine, and has 20 residues. The entry retains the CDR3 DNA only, 60 bases that are in frame from base 1. In the prospective study, participants were roughly 18 to 100 years old, resided in about two dozen geographic areas of the United States, and were enrolled through a virtual design. To assign participants to cohorts, the prospective study relied on clinical history that participants themselves reported in a screening survey and a study questionnaire. Each participant in the prospective study had whole blood, serum and a nasopharyngeal or oropharyngeal swab collected by mobile phlebotomists. Additional blood draws and questionnaires over an approximately two-month period could optionally be provided by prospective study participants. Before DNA extraction, blood samples from the prospective study were shipped at room temperature or frozen.

The sample consisted of PBMCs or T cells enriched from blood (not recorded which). Rearrangement joined TRBV5-4 to TRBJ2-3; TRBD2 fits 10 bases in the junction. This clonotype was sampled from a woman aged 45-65 years with acute COVID-19. For the CDR3, the sequence is CASSSPSGGGPSLSTDTQYF. The nucleotides are TGTGCCAGCAGCTCTCCTAGCGGGGGAGGCCCCTCCCTTTCCACAGATACGCAGTATTTT.